These 7 T cell receptor beta chains were all obtained from the same sample, sequenced in a study of blood T cells in healthy people across ages (dated by TCRdb to the mid-2010s). The library was built by means of 5' RACE. Sequencing instrument: Illumina HiSeq 2500. The second PCR ran for about 6 to 11 cycles and used a J-beta primer mix along with a sample-barcoded 5' primer. The public reads were run again by TCRdb, first through fastp at Q25 and then through MiXCR, and only productive beta chains were kept. Rows are combined by CDR3 protein, so each entry shows the most common genes and DNA. Within this sample are over 1.5 million distinct CDR3 sequences, with about 50% of them counted one time only. Roughly 2.1% of the sample is taken by the ten largest. Material: blood. Receptors originate from a woman aged 40 to 50 in good health.

This clonotype showed up many times. V is TRBV7-2 and J is TRBJ2-7, with 7 nucleotides matching TRBD1. The CDR3 consists of 14 residues. Germline CDR1 and CDR2: SGHTA and FQGNSA. The V and J ends lost 3 bases and 1 base, in that order; junction bases with no gene match: 3. Written as DNA, the CDR3 is TGTGCCAGCAGCTTTGACAGGGCATCCTACGAGCAGTACTTC. Translating gives CASSFDRASYEQYF. The full variable domain, with the rest looked up from reference TRBV7-2 and TRBJ2-7, is GAGVSQSPSNKVTEKGKDVELRCDPISGHTALYWYRQSLGQGLEFLIYFQGNSAPDKSGLPSDRFSAERTGGSVSTLTIQRTQQEDSAVYLCASSFDRASYEQYFGPGTRLTVT.

This clonotype was seen a few times. V gene TRBV4-3 combines with J gene TRBJ2-7; 7 bases line up with TRBD2. There are 13 residues in the CDR3. Germline V gene sequence: CDR1 LGHNA, CDR2 YSLEER. J gave up 0 bases and V 8 bases, and 4 bases lay outside the gene matches. CDR3 loop: CASGGVISYEQYF. CDR3 coding DNA: TGCGCCAGCGGGGGGGTTATCTCCTACGAGCAGTACTTC.

This clonotype has a handful of counts. V usage is TRBV7-2 and J usage is TRBJ2-3; TRBD2 aligns across 8 bases. The CDR3 runs to 16 residues. In germline, CDR1 is SGHTA, CDR2 FQGNSA. Trimming removed 1 base from V and 0 bases from J; junction bases left unmatched: 3. CDR3 region: CASSLVPGGSTDTQYF. The CDR3 DNA reads TGTGCCAGCAGCTTAGTCCCGGGGGGGAGCACAGATACGCAGTATTTT.

The J gene is TRBJ2-5, the V gene TRBV6-6; 8 nucleotides match TRBD2. Gene TRBJ2-7 matches the end of the DNA better, so the J call may be wrong. Germline loops: CDR1 MNHNY, CDR2 SVGAGI (reference sequence). The CDR3 is 16 residues long. CDR3 in amino acids: CASSYPYSGADYEQYF. The CDR3 nucleotides are TGTGCCAGCAGTTACCCCTATAGCGGGGCCGACTACGAGCAGTACTTC.

This clonotype was seen a handful of times. The chain has TRBV6-2 or TRBV6-3 and TRBJ2-5; a weak D match, TRBD1 (5 bases). This CDR3 has 11 residues. Germline CDR1 is MNHEY and CDR2 is SVGEGT. Trimming cost V 0 bases and J 12 bases, with 8 bases left between them. CDR3 loop: CASSYSQGKYF. The CDR3 DNA is TGTGCCAGCAGTTACTCCCAGGGAAAGTACTTC.

This chain uses TRBV13 with TRBJ1-2, with D tentatively TRBD1 (6 bases). Per germline, CDR1 PRHDT and CDR2 FYEKMQ (reference sequence). The CDR3 totals 13 residues. Trimming shortened V by 5 bases and J by 3 bases, and 10 bases separated the two germline ends. The CDR3 sequence is CASSVQGHYGYTF. For the CDR3, the DNA is TGTGCCAGCAGCGTACAGGGCCACTATGGCTACACCTTC. The full variable domain, rest sourced from reference TRBV13 and TRBJ1-2, is AAGVIQSPRHLIKEKRETATLKCYPIPRHDTVYWYQQGPGQDPQFLISFYEKMQSDKGSIPDRFSAQQFSDYHSELNMSSLELGDSALYFCASSVQGHYGYTFGSGTRLTVV.

The V and J genes are TRBV20-1 and TRBJ2-7; D gene uncertain. This CDR3 spans 12 amino acids. Trimming pared 4 bases from V and 0 bases from J, leaving 7 bases between. Germline CDR1 is DFQATT and CDR2 is SNEGSKA (reference sequence). The CDR3 sequence is CSAKGDSYEQYF. DNA for the CDR3: TGCAGTGCTAAGGGTGACTCCTACGAGCAGTACTTC.